Following are 26 T cell receptor beta chains from one sample sequenced in a study of PD-1 blockade in classical Hodgkin lymphoma. Patients all relapsed after autologous stem cell transplantation, and there was variation in brentuximab vedotin exposure. The method was immunoSEQ multiplex PCR; TCRdb's version includes in-frame clones alone and lacks a portion of them. The table lists about 59,000 clones, about nine tenths of them singletons, with around 9.7% in the top ten. Specimen: peripheral blood mononuclear cells (PBMCs), collected at baseline. The receptors were sampled from a human donor with classical Hodgkin lymphoma.

V and J are TRBV6-5 and TRBJ2-5; D remains ambiguous. The DNA end is more similar to TRBJ2-7, so the J call may be wrong. The CDR3 runs 11 residues. CDR1 is MNHEY, CDR2 SVGAGI, per germline. CDR3 sequence: CASSYMYEQYF. The CDR3, as DNA: TGTGCCAGCAGTTACATGTACGAGCAGTACTTC.

This chain joins TRBV5-1 and TRBJ2-5; D is uncertain. Deletions cut 1 base from V and 0 bases from J, with 4 bases between. This CDR3 region has 13 residues. CDR1 and CDR2 (germline): SGHRS, YFSETQ. The CDR3 reads CASSLPHQETQYF. CDR3 sequence (DNA): TGCGCCAGCAGCTTGCCACACCAAGAGACCCAGTACTTC.

In its sample, this clone was seen once. This chain uses TRBV28 with TRBJ1-3; D is unclear. Germline V CDR1 and CDR2: MDHEN, SYDVKM. CDR3 length equals 15 residues. V lost 10 bases to trimming and J lost 4 bases, with 20 bases between them. CDR3 in DNA: TGTGCCACCGGACTCATGAGGGCATCGGGAAACACCATATATTTT. It specifies CATGLMRASGNTIYF.

The rearrangement joins TRBV4-2 to TRBJ2-5; 10 bases fit TRBD2. J gave up 2 bases and V 1 base, and 1 base lay outside the gene matches. Germline V CDR1 and CDR2: LGHNA, YNFKEQ. This CDR3 has 15 residues. The chain's CDR3 is CASSQGGLAQETQYF. The CDR3 coding sequence is TGTGCCAGCAGCCAAGGGGGACTAGCGCAAGAGACCCAGTACTTC.

The V and J genes are TRBV19 and TRBJ1-3; no clear D gene. Between the trimmed V and J ends, which lost 3 bases and 4 bases, there was a span of 7 bases. There are 13 residues in the CDR3. Germline CDR1 is LNHDA and CDR2 is SQIVND (reference sequence). The CDR3 region is CASSMDRGNTIYF. The CDR3 region has the DNA TGTGCCAGTAGTATGGACCGAGGAAACACCATATATTTT.

The chain couples TRBV4-1 to TRBJ2-1; 11 positions agree with TRBD2. This CDR3 is built from 16 residues. The V gene end was trimmed by 1 base and the J gene end by 7 bases; junction bases not matched to a gene: 6. Germline V gene data show CDR1 as MGHRA and CDR2 as YSYEKL. CDR3 loop: CASSQGLLAGVNEQFF. The DNA of the CDR3 is TGCGCCAGCAGCCAAGGTCTACTAGCGGGAGTTAATGAGCAGTTCTTC.

The chain combines TRBV18 with TRBJ1-3; possibly TRBD1 for D (6 bases). CDR1 KGHSH and CDR2 LQKENI come from the germline V gene. This CDR3 contains 16 residues. Trimming removed 3 bases from V and 0 bases from J, with 12 bases in between. The CDR3 loop is CASSPVTQGSGNTIYF. The CDR3 DNA reads TGTGCCAGCTCACCTGTCACACAGGGCTCTGGAAACACCATATATTTT.

The chain combines TRBV2 with TRBJ2-4, with TRBD1 matching 8 bases. Germline V lookup: CDR1 SNHLY, CDR2 FYNNEI. The V and J ends lost 6 bases and 9 bases, in that order; junction bases with no gene match: 19. CDR3 length: 17 residues. The CDR3 DNA is TGTGCCAGCAGGGAGGACAGGGATGAGAGTTGGGAAACCATTCAGTACTTC. As protein: CASREDRDESWETIQYF. Combining the CDR3 with reference TRBV2 and TRBJ2-4 gives the whole variable domain EPEVTQTPSHQVTQMGQEVILRCVPISNHLYFYWYRQILGQKVEFLVSFYNNEISEKSEIFDDQFSVERPDGSNFTLKIRSTKLEDSAMYFCASREDRDESWETIQYFGAGTRLSVL.

In regard to this clone: Its ends do not fully match the called genes, so a read error is possible. The chain uses TRBV5-4 and TRBJ2-7, with a tentative D call TRBD2 (6 bases). Germline V gene data show CDR1 as SGHNT and CDR2 as YYREEE (reference sequence). CDR3 length equals 15 residues. In nucleotides, the CDR3 is TGCGCCAGCAGCCGCGAAGGGGCGGGACTCTACGAGCAGTACTTC. Its protein is CASSREGAGLYEQYF.

This chain links TRBV6-1 with TRBJ2-3, with 9 bases matching TRBD2. After removal of 9 bases from V and 2 bases from J, the junction contained 9 bases not matched to a gene. There are 15 residues in the CDR3. In germline, CDR1 is MNHNS, CDR2 SASEGT. CDR3 DNA: TGTGCCAGAACGAAGACTAGCGGTAACACAGATACGCAGTATTTT. This sequence encodes CARTKTSGNTDTQYF.

This chain joins TRBV11-2 and TRBJ2-5; D may be TRBD1 or TRBD2 (5 bases each). Trimming took off 3 bases at V and 5 bases at J, with 16 bases between the two ends. The CDR3 has 15 amino acids. The V gene's germline CDR1 is SGHAT and CDR2 FQNNGV. In DNA form, the CDR3 reads TGTGCCAGCAGCTTCGTCCAGGGAGTATGGGAGACCCAGTACTTC. Its protein product is CASSFVQGVWETQYF.

This chain uses TRBV19 with TRBJ1-1; TRBD1 aligns across 8 bases. This CDR3 is built from 16 residues. Germline CDR1 LNHDA, CDR2 SQIVND (reference sequence). Losses at the gene ends were 2 bases for V and 3 bases for J; bases not matched to a gene: 8. The CDR3 DNA is TGTGCCAGTAGTATATTAGGACAGGGACTGGACACTGAAGCTTTCTTT. Translation gives CASSILGQGLDTEAFF.

This sequence joins TRBV28 and TRBJ1-6, with D unresolved. The CDR3 runs to 14 residues. Germline CDR1 is MDHEN and CDR2 is SYDVKM. The ends were cut back, 4 bases at V and 12 bases at J, with 16 bases in the middle. CDR3 bases: TGTGCCAGCAGTTCTTTACTAGGAATTGGACCCCTCCACTTT. This encodes CASSSLLGIGPLHF.

V usage is TRBV6-1 and J usage is TRBJ2-7, with 11 bases matching TRBD2. V lost 3 bases to trimming and J lost 6 bases; unmatched junction nucleotides: 4. This CDR3 has 14 amino acids. In germline, CDR1 is MNHNS, CDR2 SASEGT. CDR3 sequence: CASSDSGLAGEQYF. The CDR3 DNA is TGTGCCAGCAGTGATTCCGGACTAGCGGGCGAGCAGTACTTC.

This chain links TRBV7-8 with TRBJ2-7; 9 nucleotides line up with TRBD2. With 3 bases clipped from V and 5 bases from J, the junction kept 2 bases outside the gene matches. The CDR3 sequence is 13 residues long. CDR1 is SGHVS and CDR2 is FQNEAQ in the germline V gene. The DNA for the CDR3 is TGTGCCAGCAGCTTGGGGACTAGCAACGAGCAGTACTTC. Translation: CASSLGTSNEQYF.

The rearrangement links TRBV2 to TRBJ2-7; no reliable D call. Germline-derived CDR1 and CDR2 are SNHLY and FYNNEI. The CDR3 sequence is 13 residues long. As DNA, the CDR3 is TGTGCGAGCGAAAGCGTCGCACCCTACGAGCAGTACTTC. Residues: CASESVAPYEQYF.

This clone has just one count. The V and J genes are TRBV19 and TRBJ2-6; 8 positions match TRBD2. Germline V gene sequence: CDR1 LNHDA, CDR2 SQIVND (reference sequence). The ends lost 6 bases at V and 0 bases at J; junction bases unmatched: 7. This CDR3 contains 17 residues. The CDR3 bases are TGTGCCAGTAGCCTCACTAGCGGCCTCTCTGGGGCCAACGTCCTGACTTTC. Protein sequence: CASSLTSGLSGANVLTF.

This clone showed up just once. This sequence joins TRBV6-1 and TRBJ2-3; D could derive from TRBD1 or TRBD2 (5 bases each). CDR3 size: 14 residues. Germline V gene data show CDR1 as MNHNS and CDR2 as SASEGT. The V end was cut by 4 bases, the J end by 10 bases, with 18 bases between. The DNA of the CDR3 is TGTGCCAGCAGTGGAGGCCCCCCGGGGCGGCCGCAGTATTTT. Its protein is CASSGGPPGRPQYF.

The genes are TRBV18 and TRBJ1-2; 8 nucleotides match TRBD1. Trimming removed 3 bases from V and 9 bases from J; junction bases left unmatched: 6. Germline-derived CDR1 and CDR2 are KGHSH and LQKENI. The CDR3 length is 13 residues. Here the CDR3 DNA reads TGTGCCAGCTCACCTACGACAGGGGAACGCTACACCTTC. Translated, it gives CASSPTTGERYTF. Based on the CDR3 plus reference TRBV18 and TRBJ1-2, the full variable domain is NAGVMQNPRHLVRRRGQEARLRCSPMKGHSHVYWYRQLPEEGLKFMVYLQKENIIDESGMPKERFSAEFPKEGPSILRIQQVVRGDSAAYFCASSPTTGERYTFGSGTRLTVV.

The V call is TRBV27, the J call TRBJ2-1, with a possible D match to TRBD2 (6 bases). The CDR3 length is 17 residues. Germline CDR1 reads MNHEY; CDR2 reads SMNVEV (reference sequence). Between the trimmed V and J ends, which lost 0 bases and 5 bases, there was a span of 17 bases. The DNA for the CDR3 is TGTGCCAGCAGTTTATCGCGACCCGGGGGTCTTCACAATGAGCAGTTCTTC. It translates to CASSLSRPGGLHNEQFF.

J is TRBJ1-2 and V is TRBV10-3, with TRBD1 identical over 11 bases. The J segment lost 3 bases and the V segment lost 11 bases, leaving 8 bases of the junction unmatched. This CDR3 is built from 14 residues. Germline loops: CDR1 ENHRY, CDR2 SYGVKD. DNA for the CDR3: TGTGCCGTTCTTGCGGGACAGGGGGACTATGGCTACACCTTC. Amino acid sequence: CAVLAGQGDYGYTF.

The chain is built from TRBV15 and TRBJ1-1; the D is unclear. The CDR3 totals 13 residues. Germline V gene sequence: CDR1 LNHNV, CDR2 YYDKDF (reference sequence). V was shortened by 8 bases and J by 6 bases, with 16 bases between the two germline ends. The CDR3 DNA is TGTGCCACCTCCCCCGGGGTTGGGCCTGAAGCTTTCTTT. Its protein product is CATSPGVGPEAFF.

The chain uses TRBV4-1 and TRBJ1-4, with TRBD1 identical over 7 bases. Per germline, CDR1 MGHRA and CDR2 YSYEKL. V dropped 0 bases and J dropped 3; count of bases not matched to a gene: 10. This CDR3 has 18 residues. CDR3 DNA: TGCGCCAGCAGCCAAGACACAGGGGCGGGGATGTCTAATGAAAAACTGTTTTTT. Protein sequence: CASSQDTGAGMSNEKLFF.

In DNA form, the CDR3 reads TGTGCCAGCAGTTTATATTGGGGGCTGGAGACCCAGTACTTC. Its translation is CASSLYWGLETQYF. V is TRBV27 and J is TRBJ2-5; the D gene is possibly TRBD1 (6 bases). The germline V gene encodes CDR1 MNHEY and CDR2 SMNVEV (reference sequence). This CDR3 has 14 residues. V was shortened by 1 base and J by 5 bases, with 11 bases between the two germline ends.

This sequence joins TRBV9 and TRBJ2-7; the match to TRBD1 covers 11 bases. The CDR3 spans 15 residues. V shed 4 bases, J shed 3 bases, and the junction held 6 bases outside the gene matches. In germline, CDR1 is SGDLS, CDR2 YYNGEE. Here the CDR3 reads CASSPRTGGFYEQYF. The CDR3 nucleotides are TGTGCCAGCAGCCCGCGGACAGGGGGCTTCTACGAGCAGTACTTC.

The V call is TRBV27, the J call TRBJ2-1; the match to TRBD2 covers 7 bases. Germline-derived CDR1 and CDR2 are MNHEY and SMNVEV (reference sequence). This CDR3 spans 17 amino acids. V was pared by 5 bases and J by 6 bases, with 16 bases of the junction left unmatched. DNA for the CDR3: TGTGCCAGCAGTCTCAATTCATTGGGGACTAATGTCAATGAGCAGTTCTTC. As protein: CASSLNSLGTNVNEQFF.